This T cell receptor beta chain comes out of a study of breast tumors, draining lymph nodes, adjacent tissues. The CDR3 is 13 residues long. The V and J ends lost 12 bases and 0 bases respectively, with 14 bases between them. The germline CDR1 and CDR2 sequences are KGHDR and SFDVKD. About this clonotype itself: Its antigen is still unknown.

The study, taken as a whole, reports: That most tumor T cells come from lymph nodes remained unproven.

TCRdb re-called the multiplex PCR reads with MiXCR, one entry per CDR3 protein. The profile shows about 24,000 distinct CDR3 sequences, approximately 75% of them singletons. The chain recombines TRBV24-1 with TRBJ2-7; weak D call: TRBD2 (5 bases). The sequenced sample was tumor-adjacent breast tissue. The receptor comes from a female donor with breast cancer. Some clones in this sample may be carry-over from other donors' samples. The CDR3 region has the DNA TGTGCCCCCAAGCGGCACCTCTCCTACGAGCAGTACTTC. The encoded protein is CAPKRHLSYEQYF.